These 6 T cell receptor beta chains were sequenced from one sample in a study of blood T cell repertoires in COVID-19. Assay: immunoSEQ multiplex PCR; the TCRdb copy retains only in-frame clones and omits some. The sample lists 110,000 or so clones, 85% occurring once. What was sequenced was peripheral blood. The source of these receptors is a human donor in a cohort sampled during active COVID-19.

The chain joins TRBV29-1 to TRBJ1-1, with 9 bases matching TRBD1. CDR1 and CDR2 from the germline V gene are SQVTM and ANQGSEA. J gave up 5 bases and V 2 bases, and 9 bases lay outside the gene matches. CDR3 length: 15 residues. CDR3 sequence: CSVESTGGIWTEAFF. CDR3 nucleotides: TGCAGCGTTGAATCTACAGGGGGCATATGGACTGAAGCTTTCTTT.

This chain links TRBV18 with TRBJ2-3, with 10 bases that match TRBD2. The V and J ends lost 2 bases and 1 base, in that order; junction bases with no gene match: 9. Germline lookup yields CDR1 KGHSH and CDR2 LQKENI. The CDR3 is 18 amino acids. The chain's CDR3 is CASSPTSGGAGGTDTQYF. DNA of the CDR3: TGTGCCAGCTCACCAACGAGCGGGGGGGCCGGGGGCACAGATACGCAGTATTTT.

The gene calls are TRBV30 and TRBJ1-2; 8 bases align to TRBD1. Germline V gives CDR1 GTSNPN, CDR2 SVGIG (reference sequence). Trimming at V came to 2 bases and at J to 4 bases, leaving 3 bases not matched to a gene. CDR3 size: 13 residues. The CDR3 DNA sequence: TGTGCCTGGAGTCCCGGGACAGGCTATGGCTACACCTTC. Translation gives CAWSPGTGYGYTF.

This clone has just one count. The chain couples TRBV9 to TRBJ2-7; maybe TRBD1 (6 bases). The germline V gene has CDR1 SGDLS and CDR2 YYNGEE. The V end lost 0 bases, the J end lost 6 bases, and 13 bases lay between the germline ends. This CDR3 contains 14 residues. Written as DNA, the CDR3 is TGTGCCAGCAGCGTAGGGGGCAGGGGTAGCGAGCAGTACTTC. Translated, it gives CASSVGGRGSEQYF.

The chain is built from TRBV2 and TRBJ1-5; possibly TRBD1 for D (5 bases). V was pared by 7 bases and J by 7 bases, with 20 bases between. Germline loops: CDR1 SNHLY, CDR2 FYNNEI. The CDR3 runs 15 residues. The CDR3 loop is CASTRQLSAQQPQHF. The CDR3 DNA sequence: TGTGCCAGCACTCGACAGTTATCAGCCCAGCAGCCCCAGCATTTT.

The rearrangement joins TRBV6-5 to TRBJ2-1, with D maybe TRBD1 (5 bases). CDR3 length: 14 amino acids. Germline V gives CDR1 MNHEY, CDR2 SVGAGI. V lost 7 bases to trimming and J lost 1 base, with 11 bases between them. The CDR3 protein is CASIGHRSYNEQFF. The DNA of the CDR3 is TGTGCCAGCATCGGACACCGATCCTACAATGAGCAGTTCTTC.